This TCR beta chain was identified in a study of T cell responses to AZD1222 COVID-19 vaccine. Libraries were prepared by immunoSEQ multiplex PCR; TCRdb keeps only in-frame clonotypes and omits some of them. The table lists roughly 98,000 clones, 85% to 90% of them singletons, with about 16% in the top ten. Study-wide results and caveats: Spike was spanned by vaccine-associated CD4 TCRs, which were dominant at 160-218 and 743-854. Only a handful of AZD1222 recipients, about six in all, had baseline seropositivity. Unmutated variant regions reportedly attract nearly half of all spike-specific TCRs.

As concerns this clone: Its cognate antigen is unknown.

The V gene's germline CDR1 is SNHLY and CDR2 FYNNEI. The CDR3 spans 14 residues. V was pared by 1 base and J by 8 bases, with 11 bases between. This sample comprised peripheral blood, obtained 28 days after the second AZD1222 dose. This TCR was recovered from an adult who received the AZD1222 COVID-19 vaccine. The chain employs TRBV2 and TRBJ1-4; possible D gene TRBD1, 6 bases. CDR3 sequence reads: CASSEGGAVEKLFF. For the CDR3, the DNA is TGTGCCAGCAGTGAAGGGGGGGCTGTCGAAAAACTGTTTTTT.